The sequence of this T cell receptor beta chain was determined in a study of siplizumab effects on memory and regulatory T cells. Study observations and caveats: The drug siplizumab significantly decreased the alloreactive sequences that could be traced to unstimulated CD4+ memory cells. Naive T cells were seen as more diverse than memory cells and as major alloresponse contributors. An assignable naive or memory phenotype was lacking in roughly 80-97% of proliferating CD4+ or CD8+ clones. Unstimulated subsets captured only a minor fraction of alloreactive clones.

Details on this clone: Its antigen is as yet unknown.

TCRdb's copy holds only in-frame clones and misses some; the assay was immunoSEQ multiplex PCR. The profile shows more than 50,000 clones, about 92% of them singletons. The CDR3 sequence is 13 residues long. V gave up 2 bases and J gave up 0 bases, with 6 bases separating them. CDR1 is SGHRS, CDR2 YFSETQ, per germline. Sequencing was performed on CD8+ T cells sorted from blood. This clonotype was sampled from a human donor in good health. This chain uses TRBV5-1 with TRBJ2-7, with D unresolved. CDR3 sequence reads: CASSFKHSYEQYF. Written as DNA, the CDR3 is TGCGCCAGCAGCTTTAAGCACTCCTACGAGCAGTACTTC.